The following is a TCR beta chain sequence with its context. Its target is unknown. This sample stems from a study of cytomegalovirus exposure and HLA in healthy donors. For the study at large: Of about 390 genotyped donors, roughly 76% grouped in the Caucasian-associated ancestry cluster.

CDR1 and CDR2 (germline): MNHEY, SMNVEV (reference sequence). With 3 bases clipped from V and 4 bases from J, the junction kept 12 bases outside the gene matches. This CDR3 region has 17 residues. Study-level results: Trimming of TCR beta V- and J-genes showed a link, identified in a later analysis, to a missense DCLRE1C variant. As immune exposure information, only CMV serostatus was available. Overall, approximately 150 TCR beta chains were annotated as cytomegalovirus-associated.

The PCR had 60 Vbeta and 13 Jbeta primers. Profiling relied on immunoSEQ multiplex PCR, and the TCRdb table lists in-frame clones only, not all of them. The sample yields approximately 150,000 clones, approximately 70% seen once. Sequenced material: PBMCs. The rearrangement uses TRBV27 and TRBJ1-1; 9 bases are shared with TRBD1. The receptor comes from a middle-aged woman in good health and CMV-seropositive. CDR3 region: CASSFTGTGMMGTEAFF. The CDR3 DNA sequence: TGTGCCAGCAGTTTCACTGGGACAGGGATGATGGGCACTGAAGCTTTCTTT.